What follows are 16 T cell receptor beta chains derived from one specimen sequenced in a study of blood T cell repertoires in COVID-19 (dated by TCRdb to the early 2020s). Libraries were built with the immunoSEQ multiplex PCR assay. TCRdb stores this immuneACCESS table with in-frame sequences only. Part of the clones is absent; in the studies checked, under half of the shortfall reflects unresolved V genes, and no reason is known for the rest. This sample lists about 120,000 clones; under 85% were detected once. The ten largest clonotypes hold over 9.5% of the sample. What was sequenced was peripheral blood. These receptors originate from a man in his fifties or sixties with acute or convalescent COVID-19.

This clone has just one count. V usage is TRBV27 and J usage is TRBJ2-5; 9 nucleotides agree with TRBD1. This CDR3 has 16 amino acids. The V segment lost 5 bases and the J segment 5 bases; nucleotides outside the gene matches: 12. The V gene's germline CDR1 is MNHEY and CDR2 SMNVEV (reference sequence). The CDR3 here is CASSPSHRGQGETQYF. CDR3 coding DNA: TGTGCCAGCAGTCCCTCCCACAGGGGGCAGGGGGAGACCCAGTACTTC.

V gene TRBV27 combines with J gene TRBJ1-2, with 9 bases identical to TRBD1. The CDR3 consists of 16 residues. Per the germline V gene, CDR1 is MNHEY and CDR2 is SMNVEV (reference sequence). With 6 bases clipped from V and 1 base from J, the junction kept 9 bases outside the gene matches. CDR3 amino acids: CASRLMGQGDNYGYTF. CDR3 in DNA: TGTGCCAGCAGACTAATGGGACAGGGCGATAACTATGGCTACACCTTC.

The V and J genes are TRBV6-5 and TRBJ1-6, with unresolved D. Between the trimmed V and J ends, which lost 3 bases and 7 bases, there was a span of 13 bases. This CDR3 has 15 amino acids. Germline lookup yields CDR1 MNHEY and CDR2 SVGAGI. The CDR3 region is CASSYGGVRNSPLHF. CDR3 in DNA: TGTGCCAGCAGTTATGGCGGGGTTAGGAATTCACCCCTCCACTTT.

J is TRBJ2-5 and V is TRBV5-5; the match to TRBD1 covers 9 bases. Germline V gene data show CDR1 as SGHKS and CDR2 as YYEKEE (reference sequence). Trimming at V came to 1 base and at J to 5 bases, leaving 6 bases not matched to a gene. This CDR3 region has 15 residues. The CDR3 DNA sequence: TGTGCCAGCAGCTTGACAGGGGGCTATGGGGAGACCCAGTACTTC. This sequence encodes CASSLTGGYGETQYF.

V usage is TRBV18 and J usage is TRBJ1-1; no clear D. CDR1 KGHSH and CDR2 LQKENI come from the germline V gene. CDR3 size: 13 residues. The V end lost 5 bases, the J end lost 4 bases, and 11 bases lay between the germline ends. CDR3 residues: CASSGPGSTEAFF. CDR3 DNA sequence: TGTGCCAGCTCAGGTCCGGGAAGCACTGAAGCTTTCTTT. Based on the CDR3 plus reference TRBV18 and TRBJ1-1, the full variable domain is NAGVMQNPRHLVRRRGQEARLRCSPMKGHSHVYWYRQLPEEGLKFMVYLQKENIIDESGMPKERFSAEFPKEGPSILRIQQVVRGDSAAYFCASSGPGSTEAFFGQGTRLTVV.

The rearrangement uses TRBV19 and TRBJ1-4; D is uncertain. The CDR3 loop spans 14 amino acids. Germline V gene sequence: CDR1 LNHDA, CDR2 SQIVND (reference sequence). The germline V and J ends were trimmed by 6 bases and 4 bases, with 12 bases remaining between them. CDR3 in amino acids: CASSQRAVNEKLFF. The CDR3 DNA follows: TGTGCCAGTAGCCAGAGGGCAGTTAATGAAAAACTGTTTTTT. Full variable domain (missing parts from reference TRBV19 and TRBJ1-4): DGGITQSPKYLFRKEGQNVTLSCEQNLNHDAMYWYRQDPGQGLRLIYYSQIVNDFQKGDIAEGYSVSREKKESFPLTVTSAQKNPTAFYLCASSQRAVNEKLFFGSGTQLSVL.

The chain joins TRBV12-3 or TRBV12-4 to TRBJ2-7, with unresolved D. V shed 6 bases and J shed 7 bases, with 10 bases lying between them. This CDR3 contains 11 residues. CDR3 DNA: TGTGCCAGCAGGGCCCGAGGTGAGCAGTACTTC. Protein: CASRARGEQYF.

The J gene is TRBJ2-5, the V gene TRBV5-1, with D possibly being TRBD2 (5 bases). This CDR3 is 13 amino acids long. Germline V gene data show CDR1 as SGHRS and CDR2 as YFSETQ. Trimming removed 2 bases from V and 4 bases from J, with 9 bases in between. The CDR3: CASSFEGAETQYF. The CDR3 region has the DNA TGCGCCAGCAGCTTTGAGGGCGCAGAGACCCAGTACTTC. Together with reference TRBV5-1 and TRBJ2-5, the CDR3 gives the full variable domain: KAGVTQTPRYLIKTRGQQVTLSCSPISGHRSVSWYQQTPGQGLQFLFEYFSETQRNKGNFPGRFSGRQFSNSRSEMNVSTLELGDSALYLCASSFEGAETQYFGPGTRLLVL.

The chain has TRBV5-5 and TRBJ1-4; 9 bases match TRBD1. The V segment lost 4 bases and the J segment 0 bases; nucleotides outside the gene matches: 4. Per germline, CDR1 SGHKS and CDR2 YYEKEE (reference sequence). The CDR3 has 16 amino acids. This chain's CDR3 is CASSPGQGATNEKLFF. CDR3 in DNA: TGTGCCAGCAGCCCGGGACAGGGAGCAACTAATGAAAAACTGTTTTTT.

This sequence joins TRBV11-2 and TRBJ2-1, with TRBD2 identical over 11 bases. Germline CDR1 and CDR2: SGHAT and FQNNGV. V lost 4 bases, J lost 8 bases, and 10 bases stayed unmatched. There are 16 residues in the CDR3. This CDR3 reads CASSSTLLAGGDEQFF. The DNA for the CDR3 is TGTGCCAGCAGCTCGACCCTGCTAGCGGGAGGCGATGAGCAGTTCTTC.

The chain uses TRBV29-1 and TRBJ2-7; TRBD1 is a possible D gene (5 bases). The germline CDR1 and CDR2 sequences are SQVTM and ANQGSEA. The CDR3 is made up of 10 amino acids. V lost 7 bases, J lost 6 bases, and 10 bases lay in between. Here the CDR3 reads CSAAQGEQYF. CDR3 nucleotides: TGCAGCGCCGCCCAGGGCGAGCAGTACTTC.

The rearrangement links TRBV15 to TRBJ2-3, with a tentative D call TRBD2 (5 bases). The length of the CDR3 is 14 residues. Germline assignment: CDR1 LNHNV and CDR2 YYDKDF (reference sequence). V was cut by 5 bases and J by 6 bases, with 15 bases left in between. CDR3 loop: CATSPGGGADTQYF. Here the CDR3 DNA reads TGTGCCACCAGCCCCGGAGGAGGAGCGGATACGCAGTATTTT.

This chain uses TRBV28 with TRBJ1-1; D gene uncertain. This CDR3 has 13 residues. From germline, CDR1 is MDHEN and CDR2 SYDVKM. With 2 bases removed from V and 4 bases from J, the gap between germline ends came to 8 bases. The CDR3 DNA is TGTGCCAGCAGTTTAAACACAGCCACTGAAGCTTTCTTT. Its translation is CASSLNTATEAFF. The variable domain in full, completed from reference TRBV28 and TRBJ1-1, reads DVKVTQSSRYLVKRTGEKVFLECVQDMDHENMFWYRQDPGLGLRLIYFSYDVKMKEKGDIPEGYSVSREKKERFSLILESASTNQTSMYLCASSLNTATEAFFGQGTRLTVV.

J is TRBJ2-7 and V is TRBV19; possible D gene TRBD2, 6 bases. Looked up from germline, CDR1 is LNHDA and CDR2 is SQIVND (reference sequence). The CDR3 extends over 14 amino acids. V was shortened by 1 base and J by 2 bases, with 9 bases between the two germline ends. CDR3 region: CASSIGSGTYEQYF. CDR3 DNA: TGTGCCAGTAGTATAGGTAGCGGTACCTACGAGCAGTACTTC.

The rearrangement joins TRBV6-6 to TRBJ2-5; D call uncertain. The CDR3 has 13 residues. The V and J ends lost 2 bases and 7 bases respectively, with 11 bases between them. Germline V CDR1 and CDR2: MNHNY, SVGAGI (reference sequence). CDR3: CASSYGESRTQYF. The CDR3 DNA follows: TGTGCCAGCAGTTACGGAGAGAGTAGGACCCAGTACTTC.

The gene calls are TRBV27 and TRBJ2-7; 10 bases fit TRBD1. The CDR3 runs to 15 residues. The junction had 5 bases not matched to a gene; V was cut back by 4 bases and J by 2 bases. Germline CDR1 reads MNHEY; CDR2 reads SMNVEV (reference sequence). This chain's CDR3 is CASSYEGTGAYEQYF. For the CDR3, the DNA is TGTGCCAGCAGTTACGAGGGGACAGGGGCCTACGAGCAGTACTTC.